The 9 T cell receptor beta chains below come from one sample, sequenced in a study of CD8 T cells in ankylosing spondylitis. TCRdb itself ran the 5' RACE reads through MiXCR, one entry per CDR3 protein. The table shows about 150,000 distinct CDR3 sequences, with about 32% occurring only once. What was sequenced was synovial fluid, either unsorted or a sorted T cell fraction (not recorded which). These receptors were taken from a male donor with ankylosing spondylitis.

V and J are TRBV11-3 and TRBJ2-1; 7 bases map to TRBD2. The trim removed 10 bases at V and 9 bases at J, leaving 6 bases unmatched. CDR3 length: 11 residues. The germline V gene has CDR1 SGHNT and CDR2 YENEEA. The CDR3 nucleotides read TGTGCCACCTGGGGGGGGGGTGAGCAGTTCTTC. Its protein product is CATWGGGEQFF.

Sample share makes this clonotype medium-sized. CDR3 nucleotides: TGTGCCAGCAGCTTACAGCCGGCAGACGAAGCTTTCTTT. This encodes CASSLQPADEAFF. The gene calls are TRBV7-3 and TRBJ1-1, with no clear D. The CDR3 has 13 amino acids. CDR1 and CDR2 (germline): SGHTA, FQGTGA. V gave up 2 bases and J gave up 8 bases, with 12 bases separating them.

V and J are TRBV7-2 and TRBJ1-1; 8 bases are a match to TRBD1. This CDR3 spans 15 amino acids. Germline CDR1 reads SGHTA; CDR2 reads FQGNSA. The J segment lost 0 bases and the V segment lost 5 bases, leaving 5 bases of the junction unmatched. The CDR3 DNA reads TGTGCCAGCAGCCCCGTACAGGGGGTGAACACTGAAGCTTTCTTT. This codes for CASSPVQGVNTEAFF. The complete variable domain, with remaining parts taken from reference TRBV7-2 and TRBJ1-1, reads GAGVSQSPSNKVTEKGKDVELRCDPISGHTALYWYRQSLGQGLEFLIYFQGNSAPDKSGLPSDRFSAERTGGSVSTLTIQRTQQEDSAVYLCASSPVQGVNTEAFFGQGTRLTVV.

V and J are TRBV5-1 and TRBJ1-1, with TRBD1 as a possible D gene (5 bases). The CDR3 extends over 13 amino acids. Germline values: CDR1 SGHRS, CDR2 YFSETQ. Between the trimmed V and J ends, which lost 8 bases and 3 bases, there was a span of 14 bases. The CDR3 region is CASSYGGDTEAFF. The CDR3 DNA sequence: TGCGCCAGTTCCTATGGGGGGGACACTGAAGCTTTCTTT.

The chain uses TRBV20-1 and TRBJ2-3; 12 bases fit TRBD2. The length of the CDR3 is 15 residues. Germline loops: CDR1 DFQATT, CDR2 SNEGSKA (reference sequence). V shed 6 bases and J 5 bases; nucleotides not matched to a gene: 9. CDR3 nucleotide sequence: TGCAGTGCAATAACTAGCGGGGGGTGGGTAGATACGCAGTATTTT. Encoded protein: CSAITSGGWVDTQYF.

This sequence joins TRBV7-9 and TRBJ2-3; 7 bases are a match to TRBD2. V shed 0 bases and J 14 bases; nucleotides not matched to a gene: 8. The CDR3 has 13 amino acids. Germline CDR1 is SEHNR and CDR2 is FQNEAQ (reference sequence). CDR3 coding DNA: TGTGCCAGCAGCTTAGCGACGGGACTATTACCGTATTTT. Residues: CASSLATGLLPYF.

This clonotype was seen more than once but under ten times. The chain uses TRBV4-3 and TRBJ2-7, with 16 positions matching TRBD2. Germline CDR1 and CDR2: LGHNA and YSLEER. The CDR3 has 17 residues. The V segment lost 1 base and the J segment 3 bases; nucleotides outside the gene matches: 3. The CDR3 DNA follows: TGCGCCAGCAGCCAAGTGGGACTAGCGGGAGGGCACTACGAGCAGTACTTC. Its translation: CASSQVGLAGGHYEQYF.

The rearrangement uses TRBV7-7 and TRBJ2-5; 9 nucleotides match TRBD1. Germline CDR1 and CDR2: SSHAT and FNYEAQ (reference sequence). The CDR3 sequence is 14 residues long. V shed 5 bases and J 2 bases; nucleotides not matched to a gene: 3. CDR3 DNA: TGTGCCAGCAGCCCTGGACAGGGGCAAGAGACCCAGTACTTC. Its protein product is CASSPGQGQETQYF. Full variable domain (remainder filled in from reference TRBV7-7 and TRBJ2-5): GAGVSQSPRYKVTKRGQDVTLRCDPISSHATLYWYQQALGQGPEFLTYFNYEAQPDKSGLPSDRFSAERPEGSISTLTIQRTEQRDSAMYRCASSPGQGQETQYFGPGTRLLVL.

This clonotype was recorded a few times. This chain links TRBV20-1 with TRBJ2-7, with 13 bases that match TRBD2. The CDR3 runs 16 residues. V was pared by 5 bases and J by 4 bases, with 11 bases of the junction left unmatched. Germline V gene data show CDR1 as DFQATT and CDR2 as SNEGSKA (reference sequence). CDR3 nucleotides: TGCAGTGCTCTAGGGACTAGCGGGAAGAAAAATTACGAGCAGTACTTC. This codes for CSALGTSGKKNYEQYF.